This T cell receptor (beta chain) came from a study of T cell responses to AZD1222 COVID-19 vaccine. Assay used: immunoSEQ multiplex PCR; TCRdb lists only in-frame clones, some missing. The sample carries some 150,000 clones, about 90% recorded once. Germline V gene lookup returns CDR1 SQVTM and CDR2 ANQGSEA. The CDR3 runs 13 residues. Germline trimming cut 5 bases from V and 0 bases from J; bases unmatched to any gene: 2. The sample consisted of peripheral blood, taken on day 0 of MenACWY control vaccination. The gene calls are TRBV29-1 and TRBJ1-1, with 8 bases aligning to TRBD1. The TCR comes from an adult in good health. The CDR3 nucleotides read TGCAGCGTTCTGACAGGGGTGAACACTGAAGCTTTCTTT. It codes for CSVLTGVNTEAFF.